This T cell receptor beta chain was documented in a study of blood T cell repertoires in COVID-19. Across the study: Samples representing acute and convalescent COVID-19 were sourced from the United States, Italy and Spain.

Germline CDR1 and CDR2: LGHNA and YNFKEQ. The CDR3 spans 17 residues. V gave up 0 bases and J gave up 7 bases; unmatched junction bases: 9. Method: immunoSEQ multiplex PCR; TCRdb's copy keeps in-frame clones and lacks some. The sample yields some 250,000 clones, about 80% seen once. This TCR was recovered from an elderly woman with acute or convalescent COVID-19. What was sequenced was peripheral blood. This sequence joins TRBV4-2 and TRBJ1-3; 10 bases line up with TRBD1. CDR3 amino acids: CASSQDPGGQGINTIYF. The CDR3 nucleotides read TGTGCCAGCAGCCAAGATCCAGGGGGACAGGGGATTAACACCATATATTTT.